Listed below are T cell receptor beta chains from one sample, sequenced in a study of post-analysis software for immune sequencing data. TCRdb used MiXCR to reprocess the PCR reads, holding one entry per CDR3 protein. This table has approximately 460,000 distinct CDR3 sequences, around 40% appearing once. Material for sequencing was blood. The receptors here all came from a girl aged 5-17 years with multiple sclerosis. Each CDR3 is given without its conserved first and last residue. A row's size may be missing; if present it is once, few, many or a size class.

V gene: TRBV5-1; clone size: many; CDR3 protein: ASSLEPGIGANVLT
V gene: TRBV7-9; clone size: NA; CDR3 protein: ASSLLNGYYGYT
V gene: TRBV6-8; clone size: NA; CDR3 protein: ASRGPTSGSVDTQY
V gene: TRBV7-2; clone size: once; CDR3 protein: ASRPGTVGNQPQH
V gene: TRBV5-1; clone size: NA; CDR3 protein: ASSLRQGASYNEQF
V gene: TRBV12-3/TRBV12-4; clone size: few; CDR3 protein: ASSLLVGYEQY
V gene: TRBV5-1; clone size: NA; CDR3 protein: ASSLLPGANVLT
V gene: TRBV5-1; clone size: few; CDR3 protein: ASNEDSYEQY
V gene: TRBV15; clone size: few; CDR3 protein: ATSRDRAGRNEQF
V gene: TRBV4-3; clone size: few; CDR3 protein: ASSQVPGADEKLF
V gene: TRBV6-2/TRBV6-3; clone size: NA; CDR3 protein: ASSYSPGNKETQY
V gene: TRBV20-1; clone size: NA; CDR3 protein: SARVPGTPSYEQY
V gene: TRBV20-1; clone size: NA; CDR3 protein: SAREDRGPDTQY
V gene: TRBV12-3/TRBV12-4; clone size: NA; CDR3 protein: ASTFGGFTGELF
V gene: TRBV20-1; clone size: once; CDR3 protein: SAWSGTAGNEQY
V gene: TRBV29-1; clone size: NA; CDR3 protein: SATDRREKLF
V gene: TRBV7-2; clone size: few; CDR3 protein: ASSFAGSAYNEQF
V gene: TRBV7-2; clone size: NA; CDR3 protein: ASSFDRGNEKLF
V gene: TRBV29-1; clone size: many; CDR3 protein: SVGRETQY
V gene: TRBV29-1; clone size: NA; CDR3 protein: SSGAGGFTDTQY
V gene: TRBV29-1; clone size: few; CDR3 protein: SHGPVTEAF
V gene: TRBV6-6; clone size: few; CDR3 protein: ASGPGTGGHEKLF
V gene: TRBV20-1; clone size: NA; CDR3 protein: SARDLGLSSYNEQF
V gene: TRBV12-3/TRBV12-4; clone size: NA; CDR3 protein: ASRPGLAGADTQY